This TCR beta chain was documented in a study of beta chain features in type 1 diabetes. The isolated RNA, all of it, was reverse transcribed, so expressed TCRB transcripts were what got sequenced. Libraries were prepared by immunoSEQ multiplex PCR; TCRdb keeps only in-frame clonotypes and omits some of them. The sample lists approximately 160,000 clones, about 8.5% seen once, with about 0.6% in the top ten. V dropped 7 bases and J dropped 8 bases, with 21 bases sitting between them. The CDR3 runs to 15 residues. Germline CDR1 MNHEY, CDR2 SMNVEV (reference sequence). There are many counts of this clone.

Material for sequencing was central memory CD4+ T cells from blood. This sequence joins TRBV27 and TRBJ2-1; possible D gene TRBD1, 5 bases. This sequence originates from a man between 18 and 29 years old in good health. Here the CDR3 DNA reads TGTGCCAGCAATAACAGGCATGGATTGGGCGATGAGCAGTTCTTC. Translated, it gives CASNNRHGLGDEQFF.